This TCR beta chain was observed in a study of blood T cell repertoires in COVID-19. Looking at the study overall: Acute-phase and convalescent COVID-19 samples originated in the United States, Italy and Spain. From T cells, B-cell-depleted T cells, or PBMCs came the material, which was cDNA or gDNA.

The germline V and J ends were trimmed by 4 bases and 0 bases, with 9 bases remaining between them. CDR1 is SGHRS and CDR2 is YFSETQ in the germline V gene. The CDR3 consists of 14 residues. Method: immunoSEQ multiplex PCR; TCRdb's copy keeps in-frame clones and lacks some. The sample shows around 52,000 clones, about 86% of them seen only once. The chain combines TRBV5-1 with TRBJ2-3; D perhaps matches TRBD2 (6 bases). This sequence originates from a human donor in a cohort sampled during active COVID-19. The source material was peripheral blood. The CDR3 spells CASSPGGSTDTQYF. The CDR3 region has the DNA TGCGCCAGCAGCCCCGGAGGGAGCACAGATACGCAGTATTTT.